A single sample gave rise to the 20 T cell receptor beta chains below, sequenced in a study of T cell responses to AZD1222 COVID-19 vaccine. The assay was immunoSEQ multiplex PCR, and TCRdb's table has in-frame clones only and misses some. The sample holds roughly 180,000 clones, about nine tenths seen once. Specimen: peripheral blood, collected on day 0 of AZD1222 vaccination. These receptor sequences come from an adult in good health.

The chain has TRBV29-1 and TRBJ1-4; 9 positions match TRBD1. The CDR3 length is 14 residues. CDR1 and CDR2 from the germline V gene are SQVTM and ANQGSEA. V shed 7 bases, J shed 3 bases, and the junction held 6 bases outside the gene matches. The CDR3 DNA follows: TGCAGCGCTCGGGACAGGGAATCTAATGAAAAACTGTTTTTT. The encoded protein is CSARDRESNEKLFF. The variable domain in full, completed from reference TRBV29-1 and TRBJ1-4, reads SAVISQKPSRDICQRGTSLTIQCQVDSQVTMMFWYRQQPGQSLTLIATANQGSEATYESGFVIDKFPISRPNLTFSTLTVSNMSPEDSSIYLCSARDRESNEKLFFGSGTQLSVL.

The J gene is TRBJ1-2, the V gene TRBV24-1, with D possibly being TRBD1 (5 bases). The CDR3 covers 12 residues. The V end lost 0 bases, the J end lost 10 bases, and 8 bases lay between the germline ends. Germline V gives CDR1 KGHDR, CDR2 SFDVKD. DNA of the CDR3: TGTGCCACCAGTGATTTGCTCGGGGCCTACACCTTC. Translated, it gives CATSDLLGAYTF.

The chain is built from TRBV6-5 and TRBJ2-6; D gene unclear. The CDR3 extends over 15 amino acids. Deletions cut 5 bases from V and 2 bases from J, with 10 bases between. Germline CDR1 MNHEY, CDR2 SVGAGI. The CDR3 loop reads CASSPQHAGANVLTF. As DNA, the CDR3 is TGTGCCAGCAGTCCCCAGCATGCTGGGGCCAACGTCCTGACTTTC.

The chain uses TRBV29-1 and TRBJ2-3, with D perhaps assigned TRBD1 or TRBD2 (5 bases each). Deletions cut 2 bases from V and 6 bases from J, with 18 bases between. Germline V gene data show CDR1 as SQVTM and CDR2 as ANQGSEA. CDR3 length: 15 residues. CDR3 residues: CSVEPGRSLIDTQYF. The CDR3 nucleotides read TGCAGCGTTGAACCGGGACGTAGTCTTATTGATACGCAGTATTTT.

The chain uses TRBV29-1 and TRBJ2-1; a weak D match, TRBD1 (6 bases). The CDR3 covers 14 residues. Germline CDR1 SQVTM, CDR2 ANQGSEA. V shed 4 bases and J shed 4 bases, with 14 bases lying between them. The CDR3, as DNA: TGCAGCGTTGTGAACAGGGCGTTATACAATGAGCAGTTCTTC. Translated, it gives CSVVNRALYNEQFF.

The chain combines TRBV7-2 with TRBJ1-2; possibly TRBD1 for D (5 bases). Trimming removed 5 bases from V and 4 bases from J, with 20 bases in between. Germline V gene sequence: CDR1 SGHTA, CDR2 FQGNSA. This CDR3 has 16 amino acids. The CDR3 DNA reads as TGTGCCAGCAGCCCGAACCGGGACGGACGCTTCTATGGCTACACCTTC. Its translation: CASSPNRDGRFYGYTF.

The sample holds one count of this clone. The chain combines TRBV28 with TRBJ1-2; no firm D call. Germline CDR1 is MDHEN and CDR2 is SYDVKM. The CDR3 totals 12 residues. The DNA of the CDR3 is TGTGCGGCGAAGGGCGTTGGCTATGGCTACACCTTC. Translation gives CAAKGVGYGYTF.

The chain carries TRBV7-2 and TRBJ1-2; no definite D call. The CDR3 sequence is 13 residues long. Between the trimmed V and J ends, which lost 7 bases and 8 bases, there was a span of 17 bases. Germline loops: CDR1 SGHTA, CDR2 FQGNSA. This chain's CDR3 is CASTPPGVRGYTF. CDR3 nucleotides: TGTGCCAGCACCCCCCCCGGGGTGAGAGGCTACACCTTC.

A remark on this clone: At one boundary the junction diverges from the germline segment, which might be a read error. The genes are TRBV5-4 and TRBJ1-2, with no clear D. There are 13 residues in the CDR3. Germline V CDR1 and CDR2: SGHNT, YYREEE (reference sequence). CDR3 nucleotides: TGTGCCGGCAGCTTGTTTACGGTTGCAGGCTACACCTTC. This encodes CAGSLFTVAGYTF.

Only a few counts were recorded for this clone. The chain carries TRBV3-1 (or the pseudogene TRBV3-2) and TRBJ1-6; D unresolved. CDR1 and CDR2 from the germline V gene are LGHDT and YNNKEL (reference sequence). Trimming shortened V by 3 bases and J by 9 bases, and 15 bases separated the two germline ends. The CDR3 is 15 amino acids. The CDR3 is CASSQTNWASSPLHF. CDR3 bases: TGTGCCAGCAGCCAGACCAATTGGGCTAGTTCACCCCTCCACTTT.

The sample holds one count of this clone. The rearrangement uses TRBV19 and TRBJ2-1; D remains unclear. Germline V lookup: CDR1 LNHDA, CDR2 SQIVND (reference sequence). This CDR3 has 16 residues. Trimming shortened V by 3 bases and J by 3 bases, and 15 bases separated the two germline ends. The CDR3 bases are TGTGCCAGTAGTATCGTCGATCGAGTGGGCTACAATGAGCAGTTCTTC. Translated: CASSIVDRVGYNEQFF.

This chain uses TRBV3-1 (or the pseudogene TRBV3-2) with TRBJ1-2, with 9 positions matching TRBD1. This CDR3 has 15 amino acids. CDR1 LGHDT and CDR2 YNNKEL come from the germline V gene (reference sequence). With V trimmed by 4 bases and J by 5 bases, 8 bases remained unmatched. CDR3 in DNA: TGTGCCAGCAGCCCGAAGGACAGGGGAGGATATGGCTACACCTTC. Protein sequence: CASSPKDRGGYGYTF.

Turning to this clone: The sample contains more than one DNA sequence encoding this CDR3. V is TRBV6-2 or TRBV6-3 and J is TRBJ2-7; D gene uncertain. V gave up 2 bases and J gave up 4 bases, with 3 bases separating them. CDR3 length: 11 amino acids. In germline, CDR1 is MNHEY, CDR2 SVGEGT. DNA for the CDR3: TGTGCCAGCAGTTACATTTACGAGCAGTACTTC. This codes for CASSYIYEQYF.

J is TRBJ2-2 and V is TRBV6-5; D is perhaps TRBD1 (6 bases). CDR1 and CDR2 (germline): MNHEY, SVGAGI. There are 16 residues in the CDR3. V dropped 4 bases and J dropped 5 bases, with 17 bases sitting between them. The CDR3 nucleotides are TGTGCCAGCAGTTTATTGGGGGCGACGAGGACCGGGGAGCTGTTTTTT. Translating gives CASSLLGATRTGELFF.

V is TRBV29-1 and J is TRBJ1-1; 7 bases are shared with TRBD1. Germline V gives CDR1 SQVTM, CDR2 ANQGSEA. The length of the CDR3 is 15 residues. Trimming at V came to 1 base and at J to 2 bases, leaving 7 bases not matched to a gene. Written as DNA, the CDR3 is TGCAGCGTTGAAGGGATACAGGGGATCAACACTGAAGCTTTCTTT. Translating gives CSVEGIQGINTEAFF.

The chain employs TRBV21-1 and TRBJ2-7. TRBV21-1 is deemed a pseudogene. This CDR3 has 11 amino acids. CDR3 region: CASSKIYEQYF. Here the CDR3 DNA reads TGTGCCAGCAGCAAAATCTACGAGCAGTACTTC.

The chain employs TRBV20-1 and TRBJ2-3, with D uncertain. V was trimmed by 6 bases and J by 8 bases, leaving 3 bases between them. CDR3 size: 8 residues. CDR1 and CDR2 from the germline V gene are DFQATT and SNEGSKA (reference sequence). The CDR3 region is CSAGTQYF. The CDR3 nucleotides read TGCAGTGCCGGTACGCAGTATTTT.

Regarding this clone: Other DNA sequences of this sample code for an identical CDR3. This chain connects TRBV19 to TRBJ2-7; D gene unclear. Germline V gene sequence: CDR1 LNHDA, CDR2 SQIVND (reference sequence). CDR3 length equals 11 residues. With 7 bases removed from V and 5 bases from J, the gap between germline ends came to 9 bases. The CDR3 DNA sequence: TGTGCCAGTACTCAAGGAGACGAGCAGTACTTC. Amino acids: CASTQGDEQYF.

J is TRBJ1-5 and V is TRBV27; D is possibly TRBD1 (5 bases). Looked up from germline, CDR1 is MNHEY and CDR2 is SMNVEV (reference sequence). The CDR3 spans 14 residues. Trimming took off 5 bases at V and 6 bases at J, with 14 bases between the two ends. CDR3 loop: CASSRRGAGQPQHF. CDR3 coding DNA: TGTGCCAGCAGTCGAAGGGGAGCGGGTCAGCCCCAGCATTTT.

The chain links TRBV6-5 to TRBJ1-2; TRBD1 might be the D (5 bases). Germline V gene data show CDR1 as MNHEY and CDR2 as SVGAGI. V was trimmed by 6 bases and J by 4 bases, leaving 15 bases between them. There are 14 residues in the CDR3. CDR3 protein: CASSQSTVFYGYTF. In DNA form, the CDR3 reads TGTGCCAGCAGCCAGTCGACAGTCTTCTATGGCTACACCTTC.